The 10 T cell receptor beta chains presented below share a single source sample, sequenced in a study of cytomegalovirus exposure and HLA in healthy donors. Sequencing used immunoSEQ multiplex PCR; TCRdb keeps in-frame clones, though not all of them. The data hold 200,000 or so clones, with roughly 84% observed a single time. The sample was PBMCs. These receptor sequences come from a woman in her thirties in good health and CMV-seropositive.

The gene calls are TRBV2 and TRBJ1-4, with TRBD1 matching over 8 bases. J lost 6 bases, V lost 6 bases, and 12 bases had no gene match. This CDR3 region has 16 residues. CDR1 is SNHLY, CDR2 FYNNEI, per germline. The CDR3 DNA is TGTGCCAGCAGGGAGGGGACAGGCTGGATGGATGAAAAACTGTTTTTT. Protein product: CASREGTGWMDEKLFF.

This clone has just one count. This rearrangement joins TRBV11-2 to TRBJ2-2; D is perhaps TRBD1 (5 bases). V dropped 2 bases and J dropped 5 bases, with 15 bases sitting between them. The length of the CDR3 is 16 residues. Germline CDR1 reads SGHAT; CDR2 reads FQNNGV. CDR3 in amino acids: CASSLLQGDRTGELFF. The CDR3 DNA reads TGTGCCAGCAGCTTATTGCAGGGCGATCGAACCGGGGAGCTGTTTTTT.

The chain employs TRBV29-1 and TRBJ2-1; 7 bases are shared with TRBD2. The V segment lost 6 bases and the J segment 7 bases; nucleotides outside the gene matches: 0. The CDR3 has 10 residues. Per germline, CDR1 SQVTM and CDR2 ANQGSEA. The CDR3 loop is CSVGGNEQFF. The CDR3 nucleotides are TGCAGCGTGGGGGGGAATGAGCAGTTCTTC.

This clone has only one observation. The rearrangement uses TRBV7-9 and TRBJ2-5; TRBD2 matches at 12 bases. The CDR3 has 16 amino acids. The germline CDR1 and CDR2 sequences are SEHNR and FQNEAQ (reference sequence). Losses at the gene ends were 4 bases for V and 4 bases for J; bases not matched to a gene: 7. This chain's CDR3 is CASSSLAGGLGETQYF. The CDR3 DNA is TGTGCCAGCAGCTCGCTAGCGGGAGGGCTAGGAGAGACCCAGTACTTC.

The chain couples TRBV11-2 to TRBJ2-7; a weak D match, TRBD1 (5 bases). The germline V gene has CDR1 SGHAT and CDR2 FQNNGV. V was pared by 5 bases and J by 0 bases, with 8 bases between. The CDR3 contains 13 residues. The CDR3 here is CASSPTVSYEQYF. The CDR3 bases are TGTGCCAGCAGCCCGACAGTCTCCTACGAGCAGTACTTC.

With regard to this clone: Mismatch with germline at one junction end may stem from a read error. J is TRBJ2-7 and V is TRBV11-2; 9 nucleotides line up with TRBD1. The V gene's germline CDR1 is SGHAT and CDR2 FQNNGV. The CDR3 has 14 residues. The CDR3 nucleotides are TGTACCAGCAGCGAACGACAGGGGGTCTACGAGCAGTACTTC. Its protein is CTSSERQGVYEQYF.

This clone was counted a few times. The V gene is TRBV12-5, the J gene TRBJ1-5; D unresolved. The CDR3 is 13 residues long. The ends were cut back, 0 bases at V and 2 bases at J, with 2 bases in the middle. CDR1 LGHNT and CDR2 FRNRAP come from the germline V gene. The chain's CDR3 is CASGLVGNQPQHF. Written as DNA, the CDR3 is TGTGCTAGTGGTTTGGTCGGCAATCAGCCCCAGCATTTT.

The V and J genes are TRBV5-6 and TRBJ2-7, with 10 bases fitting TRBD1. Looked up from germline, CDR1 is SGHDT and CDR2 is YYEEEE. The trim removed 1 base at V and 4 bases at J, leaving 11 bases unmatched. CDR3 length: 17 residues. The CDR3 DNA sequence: TGTGCCAGCAGCTTGCGTTTCCGGGACAGGGGTAGATACGAGCAGTACTTC. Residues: CASSLRFRDRGRYEQYF.

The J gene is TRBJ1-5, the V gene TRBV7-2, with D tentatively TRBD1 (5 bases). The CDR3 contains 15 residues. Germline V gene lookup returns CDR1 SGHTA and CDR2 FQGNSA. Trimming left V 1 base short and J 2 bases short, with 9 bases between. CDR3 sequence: CASSLDQGGNQPQHF. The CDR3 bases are TGTGCCAGCAGCTTAGACCAGGGTGGCAATCAGCCCCAGCATTTT.

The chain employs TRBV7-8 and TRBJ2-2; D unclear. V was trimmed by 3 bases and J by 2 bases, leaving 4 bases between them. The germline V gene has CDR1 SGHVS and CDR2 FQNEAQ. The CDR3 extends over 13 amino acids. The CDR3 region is CASSFSNTGELFF. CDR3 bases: TGTGCCAGCAGCTTTTCAAACACCGGGGAGCTGTTTTTT.